The T cell receptor beta chain described here comes from a study of blood T cell repertoires in COVID-19. As for the study in general: Samples taken during acute and convalescent COVID-19 were collected in the United States, Italy and Spain. From T cells, B-cell-depleted T cells, or PBMCs came the material, which was cDNA or gDNA.

In the original workflow: Estimates of nucleated cell counts were drawn from the amplification of reference gene primers. Some clones are missing from TCRdb's copy, which holds only in-frame ones; the method was immunoSEQ multiplex PCR. V and J calls and clone size are given by that table; D and trimming were obtained from the DNA. The sample consists of roughly 81,000 clones, approximately 82% of them appearing once. The CDR3 has 15 amino acids. Trimming removed 7 bases from V and 0 bases from J, with 16 bases in between. Germline V gene sequence: CDR1 MNHEY, CDR2 SVGAGI. The chain employs TRBV6-5 and TRBJ2-7; possibly TRBD2 for D (6 bases). This TCR was recovered from a man aged 55 to 70 with acute or convalescent COVID-19. Sequenced input: peripheral blood. The CDR3 sequence is CASKRGGISSYEQYF. CDR3 nucleotide sequence: TGTGCCAGCAAGAGAGGCGGGATTAGCTCCTACGAGCAGTACTTC.